The TCR beta chain under discussion was sequenced for a study of T cells in Graves' hyperthyroidism and ophthalmopathy. Overall study: At the time of initial diagnosis and before any treatment, peripheral blood was collected. Study-wide results and caveats: Ophthalmopathy could be told apart from stable hyperthyroidism with a 13 V-J model.

CDR1 MDHEN and CDR2 SYDVKM come from the germline V gene. The V gene end was trimmed by 4 bases and the J gene end by 7 bases; junction bases not matched to a gene: 9. There are 15 residues in the CDR3. This clonotype was counted at least ten times. Antigen: not known. It was RNA transcripts that yielded the amplified TCR beta CDR3 regions. Initially, a first-round RT-PCR of the TCR CDR3 employed the HTBI primer set. TCRdb reprocessed the multiplex PCR reads with MiXCR, giving one entry per CDR3 protein. Of about 99,000 distinct CDR3 sequences detected, over 45% appear once; the ten largest clones hold about 26%. Investigators excluded patients with uncontrolled infection, other autoimmune disease, pregnancy or lactation. Fresh peripheral blood, 8 to 10 ml, was the source of the PBMCs.

This chain joins TRBV28 and TRBJ2-7, with TRBD2 matching over 11 bases. Sequenced input: blood. This sequence originates from a man aged 35 to 55 with Graves' hyperthyroidism. CDR3 region: CASSSIGLAGLEQYF. The CDR3 DNA is TGTGCCAGCAGTTCCATTGGACTAGCGGGTCTGGAGCAGTACTTC.